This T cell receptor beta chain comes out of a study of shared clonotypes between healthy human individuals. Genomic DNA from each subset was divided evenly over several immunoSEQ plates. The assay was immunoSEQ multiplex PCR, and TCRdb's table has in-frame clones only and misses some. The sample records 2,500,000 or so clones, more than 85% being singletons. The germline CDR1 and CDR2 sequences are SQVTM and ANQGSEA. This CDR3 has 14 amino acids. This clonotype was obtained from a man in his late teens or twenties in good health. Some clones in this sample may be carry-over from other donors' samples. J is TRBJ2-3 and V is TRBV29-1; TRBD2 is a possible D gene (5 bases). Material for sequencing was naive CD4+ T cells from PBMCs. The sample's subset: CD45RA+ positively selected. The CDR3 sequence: CTLAGSGRTDTQYF. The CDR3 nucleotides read TGCACCCTCGCGGGCAGTGGGCGCACAGATACGCAGTATTTT.